These 21 T cell receptor beta chains originate from one sample sequenced in a study of OX40 agonist ivuxolimab in advanced cancers. Produced via immunoSEQ multiplex PCR; TCRdb's table is partial and in-frame only. The sample lists tens of thousands of clones, roughly 81% occurring once. Sequences were derived from CD4+ or CD8+ T cells sorted from blood, sampled in a trial of the OX40 agonist ivuxolimab. These receptors were obtained from an adult with an advanced solid tumor such as melanoma, head and neck, liver or kidney cancer.

Written as DNA, the CDR3 is TGTGCCACTTCATGGGGCGGTTCAACTAATGAAAAACTGTTTTTT. This sequence encodes CATSWGGSTNEKLFF. The rearrangement uses TRBV10-3 and TRBJ1-4, with D perhaps TRBD1 (5 bases). The CDR3 extends over 15 amino acids. V was trimmed by 10 bases and J by 0 bases, leaving 15 bases between them. The germline CDR1 and CDR2 sequences are ENHRY and SYGVKD.

The chain uses TRBV28 and TRBJ2-3, with 7 bases matching TRBD1. Trimming took 1 base from V and 3 from J; bases not matched to a gene: 4. CDR3 size: 15 residues. Germline-derived CDR1 and CDR2 are MDHEN and SYDVKM. The CDR3 loop is CASSLLGTATDTQYF. The CDR3 DNA reads as TGTGCCAGCAGTTTATTGGGGACAGCAACAGATACGCAGTATTTT.

The chain recombines TRBV28 with TRBJ1-1, with D unresolved. Trimming pared 1 base from V and 3 bases from J, leaving 21 bases between. CDR1 and CDR2 (germline): MDHEN, SYDVKM. The CDR3 totals 18 residues. The chain's CDR3 is CASSLYSGNREWDTEAFF. The CDR3 DNA reads TGTGCCAGCAGTTTATATTCGGGGAATCGGGAGTGGGACACTGAAGCTTTCTTT.

The rearrangement links TRBV30 to TRBJ2-1; D not resolved. The CDR3 spans 14 residues. Per germline, CDR1 GTSNPN and CDR2 SVGIG (reference sequence). Trimming cost V 0 bases and J 5 bases, with 11 bases left between them. The CDR3 is CAWSVRLADNEQFF. DNA of the CDR3: TGTGCCTGGAGTGTGAGACTCGCCGACAATGAGCAGTTCTTC. The full variable domain, in which reference TRBV30 and TRBJ2-1 provide the parts outside the CDR3, is SQTIHQWPATLVQPVGSPLSLECTVEGTSNPNLYWYRQAAGRGLQLLFYSVGIGQISSEVPQNLSASRPQDRQFILSSKKLLLSDSGFYLCAWSVRLADNEQFFGPGTRLTVL.

The gene calls are TRBV6-5 and TRBJ2-1; D might be TRBD1 or TRBD2, each matching 5 bases. Trimming cost V 4 bases and J 7 bases, with 11 bases left between them. Germline CDR1 and CDR2: MNHEY and SVGAGI. This CDR3 has 13 residues. The CDR3 loop reads CASSLGERNEQFF. In DNA, the CDR3 is TGTGCCAGCAGTTTAGGGGAGAGGAATGAGCAGTTCTTC.

The chain joins TRBV7-2 to TRBJ1-5; possible D gene TRBD1, 6 bases. CDR3 length equals 16 residues. Trimming took off 5 bases at V and 2 bases at J, with 16 bases between the two ends. Per the germline V gene, CDR1 is SGHTA and CDR2 is FQGNSA. CDR3 sequence reads: CASSPHAGEGNQPQHF. The CDR3 DNA is TGTGCCAGCAGCCCCCATGCAGGGGAAGGCAATCAGCCCCAGCATTTT.

The V call is TRBV6-5, the J call TRBJ2-1; 10 bases map to TRBD2. There are 12 residues in the CDR3. The germline V gene encodes CDR1 MNHEY and CDR2 SVGAGI. The junction had 3 bases not matched to a gene; V was cut back by 6 bases and J by 10 bases. CDR3 sequence reads: CASRQLAGEQFF. CDR3 DNA: TGTGCCAGCAGGCAACTAGCGGGAGAGCAGTTCTTC.

With regard to this clone: Mismatch with germline at one junction end may stem from a read error. The chain uses TRBV19 and TRBJ2-4, with D perhaps matching TRBD1 (7 bases). The CDR3 contains 11 residues. The germline V gene encodes CDR1 LNHDA and CDR2 SQIVND (reference sequence). CDR3 region: CASSGGQQIRF. For the CDR3, the DNA is TGTGCCAGTAGCGGGGGACAGCAGATACGCTTC. The variable domain in full, with the rest retrieved from reference TRBV19 and TRBJ2-4, is DGGITQSPKYLFRKEGQNVTLSCEQNLNHDAMYWYRQDPGQGLRLIYYSQIVNDFQKGDIAEGYSVSREKKESFPLTVTSAQKNPTAFYLCASSGGQQIRFGAGTRLSVL.

The CDR3 is CASSVGDSRYEQYF. In DNA form, the CDR3 reads TGTGCCAGCAGCGTAGGGGACTCGCGCTACGAGCAGTACTTC. This chain uses TRBV9 with TRBJ2-7; a possible D gene is TRBD2 (6 bases). This CDR3 has 14 amino acids. Germline V gene lookup returns CDR1 SGDLS and CDR2 YYNGEE. V was trimmed by 0 bases and J by 3 bases, leaving 10 bases between them.

The V call is TRBV11-2, the J call TRBJ1-1; TRBD1 matches at 7 bases. Germline V gene sequence: CDR1 SGHAT, CDR2 FQNNGV. V shed 2 bases and J 8 bases; nucleotides not matched to a gene: 5. The CDR3 length is 13 residues. As DNA, the CDR3 is TGTGCCAGCAGCTTATCAGGGGGGCAGGAAGCTTTCTTT. Protein product: CASSLSGGQEAFF.

J is TRBJ2-6 and V is TRBV9; D is ambiguous. Germline V CDR1 and CDR2: SGDLS, YYNGEE. The CDR3 is made up of 16 amino acids. The ends were cut back, 3 bases at V and 4 bases at J, with 14 bases in the middle. CDR3 loop: CASSGSRETGANVLTF. In nucleotides, the CDR3 is TGTGCCAGCAGCGGCTCAAGGGAAACCGGGGCCAACGTCCTGACTTTC.

The gene calls are TRBV5-1 and TRBJ2-7, with TRBD1 identical over 9 bases. Germline loops: CDR1 SGHRS, CDR2 YFSETQ. This CDR3 spans 17 amino acids. With 7 bases clipped from V and 5 bases from J, the junction kept 19 bases outside the gene matches. Written as DNA, the CDR3 is TGCGCCAGCCCGGACGGCCACAACCGGGACAGGGATCACGAGCAGTACTTC. Translated, it gives CASPDGHNRDRDHEQYF.

The rearrangement uses TRBV4-2 and TRBJ2-3; D is tentatively TRBD1 or TRBD2 (5 bases each). With 0 bases removed from V and 0 bases from J, the gap between germline ends came to 16 bases. The CDR3 length is 18 residues. The germline V gene encodes CDR1 LGHNA and CDR2 YNFKEQ. The CDR3: CASSQDPSGRPSTDTQYF. The CDR3 DNA reads TGTGCCAGCAGCCAAGATCCATCAGGGAGACCTAGCACAGATACGCAGTATTTT.

The V gene is TRBV11-1, the J gene TRBJ2-7, with 8 bases fitting TRBD2. V lost 4 bases to trimming and J lost 2 bases; unmatched junction nucleotides: 7. Per germline, CDR1 SGHAT and CDR2 FQDESV (reference sequence). CDR3 length: 15 residues. DNA of the CDR3: TGTGCCAGCAGCTATACAGCGGGGGTCCCCTACGAGCAGTACTTC. Amino acid sequence: CASSYTAGVPYEQYF.

The table lists this clone with a few counts. The chain employs TRBV28 and TRBJ2-7; D uncertain. The V and J ends lost 8 bases and 2 bases respectively, with 13 bases between them. This CDR3 comprises 13 residues. CDR1 is MDHEN, CDR2 SYDVKM, per germline. CDR3 sequence: CASRTTDTYEQYF. The CDR3 nucleotides read TGTGCCAGCCGAACGACGGATACCTACGAGCAGTACTTC.

This chain joins TRBV5-6 and TRBJ2-5; D is undetermined. Trimming cost V 1 base and J 2 bases, with 9 bases left between them. CDR3 length: 14 residues. CDR1 SGHDT and CDR2 YYEEEE come from the germline V gene. CDR3 sequence (DNA): TGTGCCAGCAGCTTGAGTCTGGGGCAAGAGACCCAGTACTTC. Translated, it gives CASSLSLGQETQYF.

The chain has TRBV5-6 and TRBJ2-7; 9 nucleotides line up with TRBD1. The germline V gene has CDR1 SGHDT and CDR2 YYEEEE. The ends lost 7 bases at V and 2 bases at J; junction bases unmatched: 16. The CDR3 covers 17 residues. CDR3 DNA sequence: TGTGCCAGCGACCGGCGTAAAGGGGACAGGGACCCCTACGAGCAGTACTTC. Residues: CASDRRKGDRDPYEQYF.

J is TRBJ2-4 and V is TRBV27; 8 bases agree with TRBD2. Germline loops: CDR1 MNHEY, CDR2 SMNVEV (reference sequence). This CDR3 contains 14 residues. V lost 4 bases to trimming and J lost 9 bases; unmatched junction nucleotides: 8. CDR3 in DNA: TGTGCCAGCAGTTCCGGTCGGGCGGGGGGCATTCAGTACTTC. Protein product: CASSSGRAGGIQYF.

This rearrangement joins TRBV2 to TRBJ1-3; 10 bases match TRBD1. Germline lookup yields CDR1 SNHLY and CDR2 FYNNEI. The ends lost 8 bases at V and 8 bases at J; junction bases unmatched: 6. CDR3 size: 13 residues. The CDR3 region is CASGTGASHTIYF. As DNA, the CDR3 is TGTGCCAGCGGGACAGGGGCTTCTCACACCATATATTTT.

The rearrangement uses TRBV4-1 and TRBJ2-1; D gene unclear. V dropped 5 bases and J dropped 0 bases, with 11 bases sitting between them. Germline CDR1 is MGHRA and CDR2 is YSYEKL. This CDR3 is built from 15 residues. This CDR3 is CASSRDGSSYNEQFF. The CDR3, as DNA: TGCGCCAGCAGCAGAGACGGTAGCTCCTACAATGAGCAGTTCTTC.

The chain couples TRBV6-5 to TRBJ2-1, with TRBD2 identical over 8 bases. The J segment lost 6 bases and the V segment lost 2 bases, leaving 0 bases of the junction unmatched. In germline, CDR1 is MNHEY, CDR2 SVGAGI. The length of the CDR3 is 13 residues. The CDR3 loop is CASSYSGSNEQFF. For the CDR3, the DNA is TGTGCCAGCAGTTACAGCGGGAGCAATGAGCAGTTCTTC.